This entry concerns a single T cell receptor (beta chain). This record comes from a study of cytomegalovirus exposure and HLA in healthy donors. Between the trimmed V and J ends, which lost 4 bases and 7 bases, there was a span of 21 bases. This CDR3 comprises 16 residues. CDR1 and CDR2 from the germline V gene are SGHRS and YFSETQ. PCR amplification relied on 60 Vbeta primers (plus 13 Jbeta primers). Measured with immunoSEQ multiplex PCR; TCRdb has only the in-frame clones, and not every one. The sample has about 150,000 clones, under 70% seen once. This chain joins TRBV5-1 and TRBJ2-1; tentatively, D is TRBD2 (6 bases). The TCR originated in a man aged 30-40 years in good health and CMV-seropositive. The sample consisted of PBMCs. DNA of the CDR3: TGCGCCAGCAGCATGAGATCGGGACTTCTCGGGAATGAGCAGTTCTTC. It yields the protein CASSMRSGLLGNEQFF.